Each of the 29 T cell receptor beta chains below was sequenced from the same sample in a study of T cells in localized non-small cell lung cancer. Only in-frame clones appear in the TCRdb table, and some are missing; sequencing was by immunoSEQ multiplex PCR. The repertoire holds tens of thousands of clones, with over 75% as singletons. Sequenced here: peripheral blood mononuclear cells, sampled before any cancer treatment. These receptors all come from a male donor aged 60 or over with stage II lung adenocarcinoma.

As concerns this clone: At one end the junction does not follow the germline gene, possibly because of a read error. The chain combines TRBV7-7 with TRBJ2-1; 8 bases map to TRBD2. Germline CDR1 and CDR2: SSHAT and FNYEAQ (reference sequence). CDR3 length equals 15 residues. CDR3 DNA sequence: TGTGCTAGCAGCTTACAATCGGGAGGGAGCAATGAGCAGTTCTTC. This gives the protein CASSLQSGGSNEQFF.

This clone was counted only a few times. The rearrangement links TRBV7-2 to TRBJ2-2; 7 nucleotides match TRBD1. The germline CDR1 and CDR2 sequences are SGHTA and FQGNSA. Trimming removed 1 base from V and 5 bases from J; junction bases left unmatched: 4. There are 15 residues in the CDR3. DNA of the CDR3: TGTGCCAGCAGCTTAGGACAGGGAGCGACCGGGGAGCTGTTTTTT. Amino acids: CASSLGQGATGELFF.

V gene TRBV5-4 combines with J gene TRBJ1-2; D call uncertain. V lost 4 bases, J lost 2 bases, and 21 bases lay in between. The CDR3 is 17 amino acids. Germline V gene lookup returns CDR1 SGHNT and CDR2 YYREEE (reference sequence). The CDR3 reads CASSQDKPWTVNYGYTF. The CDR3, as DNA: TGTGCCAGCAGCCAAGATAAACCCTGGACCGTCAACTATGGCTACACCTTC.

V usage is TRBV7-2 and J usage is TRBJ1-1; no clear D. Trimming stripped 1 base from V and 6 bases from J, with 15 bases between. Germline V CDR1 and CDR2: SGHTA, FQGNSA. This CDR3 contains 15 residues. CDR3 sequence reads: CASSLGGFRGAEAFF. CDR3 bases: TGTGCCAGCAGCTTAGGAGGATTTCGGGGAGCTGAAGCTTTCTTT. The full variable domain, its missing parts supplied by reference TRBV7-2 and TRBJ1-1, is GAGVSQSPSNKVTEKGKDVELRCDPISGHTALYWYRQSLGQGLEFLIYFQGNSAPDKSGLPSDRFSAERTGGSVSTLTIQRTQQEDSAVYLCASSLGGFRGAEAFFGQGTRLTVV.

The chain has TRBV5-4 and TRBJ2-7; 10 nucleotides match TRBD1. The CDR3 is 14 residues long. Germline CDR1 SGHNT, CDR2 YYREEE (reference sequence). With V trimmed by 4 bases and J by 6 bases, 7 bases remained unmatched. Here the CDR3 reads CASSTGQGSGEQYF. CDR3 DNA sequence: TGTGCCAGCAGCACGGGACAGGGGTCTGGCGAGCAGTACTTC.

The rearrangement uses TRBV2 and TRBJ1-5; D call uncertain. The V and J ends lost 6 bases and 9 bases respectively, with 15 bases between them. Germline values: CDR1 SNHLY, CDR2 FYNNEI. The CDR3 contains 13 residues. The CDR3 nucleotides are TGTGCCAGCAGGGGCCCTTTTCGCCCGCCCCAGCATTTT. This codes for CASRGPFRPPQHF.

This rearrangement joins TRBV28 to TRBJ2-1; D ambiguous. Germline CDR1 MDHEN, CDR2 SYDVKM. The CDR3 covers 11 residues. The V and J ends lost 5 bases and 8 bases respectively, with 7 bases between them. CDR3 region: CASSAYYEQFF. The CDR3 DNA reads as TGTGCCAGCAGTGCCTATTATGAGCAGTTCTTC.

CDR3 residues: CASSDPGRSYEQYF. As DNA, the CDR3 is TGCGCCAGCAGTGACCCAGGTCGCTCCTACGAGCAGTACTTC. The V gene is TRBV10-1, the J gene TRBJ2-7; D is unclear. Germline CDR1 reads WNHNN; CDR2 reads SYGVQD (reference sequence). V was pared by 3 bases and J by 0 bases, with 9 bases between. This CDR3 is 14 amino acids long.

The chain couples TRBV19 to TRBJ1-5, with D possibly matching TRBD1 (6 bases). The CDR3 is 13 residues long. Germline CDR1 reads LNHDA; CDR2 reads SQIVND (reference sequence). V lost 7 bases, J lost 7 bases, and 14 bases lay in between. The CDR3 DNA follows: TGTGCCAGTAATGGGGGGCGTTGGCAGCCCCAGCATTTT. Its translation is CASNGGRWQPQHF.

Written as DNA, the CDR3 is TGTGCCAGCAGCTTAGAAAATTATCAGTCGAATGAGCAGTTCTTC. Amino acid sequence: CASSLENYQSNEQFF. The chain carries TRBV11-2 and TRBJ2-1, with D hard to call. Trimming left V 0 bases short and J 7 bases short, with 13 bases between. The CDR3 length is 15 residues. Germline V gives CDR1 SGHAT, CDR2 FQNNGV.

V gene TRBV18 combines with J gene TRBJ2-5, with a tentative D call TRBD1 (5 bases). Trimming removed 2 bases at V and 5 bases at J, with 18 bases between. Germline loops: CDR1 KGHSH, CDR2 LQKENI. The CDR3 has 16 residues. The CDR3 spells CASSPTSRGVSETQYF. The CDR3 bases are TGTGCCAGCTCACCAACGTCAAGGGGTGTCTCGGAGACCCAGTACTTC.

The rearrangement joins TRBV15 to TRBJ1-1; 8 nucleotides line up with TRBD1. In germline, CDR1 is LNHNV, CDR2 YYDKDF (reference sequence). V dropped 5 bases and J dropped 4; count of bases not matched to a gene: 6. The CDR3 is 14 amino acids. CDR3 loop: CATSFRRGLTEAFF. The CDR3 DNA is TGTGCCACCAGCTTCCGCAGGGGGCTCACTGAAGCTTTCTTT.

The chain recombines TRBV6-1 with TRBJ1-4, with 9 positions matching TRBD1. The CDR3 has 14 residues. V gave up 4 bases and J gave up 4 bases; unmatched junction bases: 1. Germline V lookup: CDR1 MNHNS, CDR2 SASEGT. In nucleotides, the CDR3 is TGTGCCAGCAGTGTGGGACAGGGTAATGAAAAACTGTTTTTT. Translating it yields CASSVGQGNEKLFF.

J is TRBJ1-1 and V is TRBV28; D gene unclear. The V end lost 6 bases, the J end lost 6 bases, and 17 bases lay between the germline ends. From germline, CDR1 is MDHEN and CDR2 SYDVKM. CDR3 length equals 14 residues. CDR3 coding DNA: TGTGCCAGCAGACTGCCCTTGATTGACGCTGAAGCTTTCTTT. This codes for CASRLPLIDAEAFF.

The V call is TRBV28, the J call TRBJ1-2; D gene unclear. Germline assignment: CDR1 MDHEN and CDR2 SYDVKM. The CDR3 has 14 residues. Trimming stripped 7 bases from V and 6 bases from J, with 18 bases between. The CDR3 DNA follows: TGTGCCAGCACTCCCCAACGGGCGAGGAATGGCTACACCTTC. Amino acids: CASTPQRARNGYTF.

Here the CDR3 DNA reads TGCGCCAGCAGCTCCTCCCCAACGGTTGAAGCTTTCTTT. Protein: CASSSSPTVEAFF. The genes are TRBV5-1 and TRBJ1-1; D not certain. This CDR3 has 13 amino acids. Deletions cut 3 bases from V and 7 bases from J, with 13 bases between. Per germline, CDR1 SGHRS and CDR2 YFSETQ.

The chain's CDR3 is CASGSGVRRTEAFF. In DNA form, the CDR3 reads TGTGCCAGCGGGAGCGGGGTGAGGAGGACTGAAGCTTTCTTT. The rearrangement links TRBV6-6 to TRBJ1-1; D is unclear. CDR1 and CDR2 from the germline V gene are MNHNY and SVGAGI (reference sequence). Trimming took off 8 bases at V and 5 bases at J, with 18 bases between the two ends. The CDR3 is made up of 14 amino acids.

This chain links TRBV5-6 with TRBJ1-4; D is unresolved. CDR3 length equals 14 residues. Trimming stripped 2 bases from V and 0 bases from J, with 5 bases between. Germline V lookup: CDR1 SGHDT, CDR2 YYEEEE. The CDR3 loop reads CASSLRATNEKLFF. CDR3 sequence (DNA): TGTGCCAGCAGCTTACGAGCAACTAATGAAAAACTGTTTTTT. The full variable domain, in which reference TRBV5-6 and TRBJ1-4 provide the parts outside the CDR3, is DAGVTQSPTHLIKTRGQQVTLRCSPKSGHDTVSWYQQALGQGPQFIFQYYEEEERQRGNFPDRFSGHQFPNYSSELNVNALLLGDSALYLCASSLRATNEKLFFGSGTQLSVL.

The gene calls are TRBV28 and TRBJ2-7, with 12 bases that match TRBD1. The V gene end was trimmed by 2 bases and the J gene end by 0 bases; junction bases not matched to a gene: 14. This CDR3 spans 20 amino acids. CDR1 and CDR2 from the germline V gene are MDHEN and SYDVKM. The CDR3 reads CASSLITGQGAAGVSYEQYF. CDR3 DNA: TGTGCCAGCAGTTTAATAACGGGACAGGGGGCAGCGGGAGTCTCCTACGAGCAGTACTTC.

About this clone itself: One junction end disagrees with the germline gene, perhaps due to a read error. This rearrangement joins TRBV5-4 to TRBJ1-1; D uncertain. CDR1 and CDR2 from the germline V gene are SGHNT and YYREEE (reference sequence). This CDR3 contains 11 residues. The CDR3 DNA reads TGTGCCAGCAGCTTGTCGTTTGATCGTTCATTT. This codes for CASSLSFDRSF.

Regarding this clone: An end of the junction differs from the germline gene, which may be a read error. The rearrangement joins TRBV5-3 to TRBJ1-5; no definite D call. TRBV5-3 is an ORF, with its function uncertain. The CDR3 extends over 15 amino acids. The CDR3 reads CASSLALDSNQPQHF. CDR3 nucleotides: TGTGCCAGCAGCTTGGCACTAGATAGCAATCAGCCCCAGCATTTT.

The chain recombines TRBV6-4 with TRBJ2-3; 10 bases align to TRBD2. Germline loops: CDR1 MRHNA, CDR2 SNTAGT. This CDR3 comprises 15 residues. Trimming took 4 bases from V and 6 from J; bases not matched to a gene: 7. CDR3 residues: CASSASGSSWDTQYF. In DNA form, the CDR3 reads TGTGCCAGCAGTGCTAGCGGGAGTTCTTGGGATACGCAGTATTTT.

This chain connects TRBV19 to TRBJ2-1; 8 bases agree with TRBD1. V was pared by 5 bases and J by 5 bases, with 8 bases of the junction left unmatched. This CDR3 has 15 amino acids. Germline values: CDR1 LNHDA, CDR2 SQIVND (reference sequence). The CDR3 loop reads CASSLRQGTNNEQFF. The CDR3 DNA reads as TGTGCCAGTAGTCTACGACAGGGGACGAACAATGAGCAGTTCTTC.

This clone appeared a single time. The chain joins TRBV11-2 to TRBJ2-3, with TRBD1 identical over 10 bases. Germline-derived CDR1 and CDR2 are SGHAT and FQNNGV. Germline trimming cut 5 bases from V and 9 bases from J; bases unmatched to any gene: 11. The CDR3 is 15 residues long. CDR3 DNA: TGTGCCAGCAGCCAATTAAAGACAGGGGGCGACACGCAGTATTTT. Protein product: CASSQLKTGGDTQYF. Looking up the rest from reference TRBV11-2 and TRBJ2-3 gives the full variable domain: EAGVAQSPRYKIIEKRQSVAFWCNPISGHATLYWYQQILGQGPKLLIQFQNNGVVDDSQLPKDRFSAERLKGVDSTLKIQPAKLEDSAVYLCASSQLKTGGDTQYFGPGTRLTVL.

The chain is built from TRBV19 and TRBJ2-1; D possibly corresponds to TRBD2 (6 bases). The CDR3 extends over 13 amino acids. V was cut by 0 bases and J by 9 bases, with 9 bases left in between. Germline V gene data show CDR1 as LNHDA and CDR2 as SQIVND (reference sequence). The CDR3: CASSIDLGSEQFF. In nucleotides, the CDR3 is TGTGCCAGTAGTATAGACCTCGGGAGTGAGCAGTTCTTC.

The rearrangement joins TRBV7-3 to TRBJ2-1; 12 positions match TRBD2. V was clipped by 5 bases and J by 9 bases; unmatched bases: 5. The CDR3 sequence is 14 residues long. The germline V gene encodes CDR1 SGHTA and CDR2 FQGTGA. CDR3: CASSASGRAGEQFF. The CDR3 region has the DNA TGTGCCAGCAGCGCTAGCGGGAGGGCAGGTGAGCAGTTCTTC.

V and J are TRBV19 and TRBJ1-5; a possible D gene is TRBD1 (6 bases). This CDR3 region has 15 residues. Germline V gene sequence: CDR1 LNHDA, CDR2 SQIVND (reference sequence). The V end was cut by 7 bases, the J end by 7 bases, with 20 bases between. The CDR3 is CASKRVGGSEQPQHF. The CDR3, as DNA: TGTGCCAGTAAGCGAGTCGGGGGCTCGGAACAGCCCCAGCATTTT.

The chain has TRBV28 and TRBJ2-3, with TRBD2 as a possible D gene (5 bases). Germline CDR1 and CDR2: MDHEN and SYDVKM. The V end was cut by 4 bases, the J end by 1 base, with 12 bases between. The CDR3 is 15 residues long. The CDR3 loop is CASSWLTIRTDTQYF. Written as DNA, the CDR3 is TGTGCCAGCAGTTGGTTGACTATCCGCACAGATACGCAGTATTTT. Together with reference TRBV28 and TRBJ2-3, the CDR3 gives the full variable domain: DVKVTQSSRYLVKRTGEKVFLECVQDMDHENMFWYRQDPGLGLRLIYFSYDVKMKEKGDIPEGYSVSREKKERFSLILESASTNQTSMYLCASSWLTIRTDTQYFGPGTRLTVL.

The chain recombines TRBV29-1 with TRBJ1-2; 10 nucleotides align to TRBD1. Germline V gene lookup returns CDR1 SQVTM and CDR2 ANQGSEA. The CDR3 length is 14 residues. V lost 4 bases to trimming and J lost 8 bases; unmatched junction nucleotides: 10. CDR3 region: CSVGYAGTGAGYTF. In DNA form, the CDR3 reads TGCAGCGTTGGATATGCCGGGACAGGGGCCGGCTACACCTTC.